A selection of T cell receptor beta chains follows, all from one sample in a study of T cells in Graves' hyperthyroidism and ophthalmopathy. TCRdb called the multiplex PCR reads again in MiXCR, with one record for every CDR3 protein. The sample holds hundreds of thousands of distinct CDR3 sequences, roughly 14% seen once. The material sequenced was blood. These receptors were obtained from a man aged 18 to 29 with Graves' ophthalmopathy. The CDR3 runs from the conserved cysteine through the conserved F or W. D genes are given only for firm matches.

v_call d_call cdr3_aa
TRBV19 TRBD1 CASSPGTGYYEQYF
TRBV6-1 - CASKAGSPETQYF
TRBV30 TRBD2 CAWSRAAGGRTGELFF
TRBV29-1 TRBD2 CSSLGGGGIFDTQYF
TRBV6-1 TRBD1 CASSTPDRRNSPLHF
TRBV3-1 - CASSQDRRVSYNEQFF
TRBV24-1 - CATSDSEQYF
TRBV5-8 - CASSSTWGETSSYEQYF
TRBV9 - CASSTSGTRGREVGELFF
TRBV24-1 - CATSEVSHSSGANVLTF
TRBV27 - CASRKPQGLDTEAFF
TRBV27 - CASSFGRDLYGYTF
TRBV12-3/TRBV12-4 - CASRVQLTNEELFF
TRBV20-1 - CSARRQGNIQYF
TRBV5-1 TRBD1 CASSSTQGARGYTF
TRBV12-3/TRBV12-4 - CASSPSGQPNQPQHF
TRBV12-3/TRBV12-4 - CASRSQGLEIQYF
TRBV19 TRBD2 CASSNSWTSGGRTTYEQYF
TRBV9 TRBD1 CASSVTGVGVDGYTF
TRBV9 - CASSPTPGTGYTF
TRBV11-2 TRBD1 CASSLDQGVQAFF
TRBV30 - CAWSVGGAGNQPQHF
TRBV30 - CAWTIAKDNEQFF
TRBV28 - CASSLAQVTSEQYF
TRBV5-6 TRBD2 CASRWTSGDLNEQFF
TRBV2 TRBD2 CASSEALAGLPETQYF
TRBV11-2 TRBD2 CASSLGTNTDTQYF
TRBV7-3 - CASSLEDSTEAFF
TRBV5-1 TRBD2 CASSLGGYGAGVNEQYF
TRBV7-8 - CASSASLGQTTYGYTF
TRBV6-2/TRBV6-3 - CASSYSPSDSYEQYF
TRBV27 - CASSFRTLNTGELFF
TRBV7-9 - CASSLANTDTQYF
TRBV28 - CASSGSGSEQYF
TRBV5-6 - CASRNRVQDEQYF
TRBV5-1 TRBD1 CASRMDRGTGYTF
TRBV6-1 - CASSPWGSSYEQYF
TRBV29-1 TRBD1 CSVDGAPGQGAETQYF
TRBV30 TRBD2 CAWGWTSGTGELFF
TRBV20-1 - CSAGTRNYNEQFF
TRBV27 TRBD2 CASSGFPLAGGGELFF